This is a list of T cell receptor beta chains from one sample in a study of T cells in tuberculosis. Assay used: immunoSEQ multiplex PCR; TCRdb lists only in-frame clones, some missing. This sample has 25,000 to 35,000 clones, with roughly 94% found just once. The source material was PBMCs. These receptors came from a donor between 10 and 29 years old with latent tuberculosis or without tuberculosis infection. Both conserved end residues are part of each CDR3. D genes are given only for firm matches. Clone size is shown for a subset of rows, as once, few, many or a class of expanded clone.

clone size,V gene,J gene,D gene,CDR3 protein,CDR3 DNA
.,TRBV29-1,TRBJ1-1,.,CSVVTENTEAFF,TGCAGCGTTGTCACAGAGAACACTGAAGCTTTCTTT
.,TRBV6-5,TRBJ1-4,.,CASSRTANEKLFF,TGTGCCAGCAGCAGGACAGCAAATGAAAAACTGTTTTTT
.,TRBV11-2,TRBJ2-3,TRBD2,CASSLVGSGRGTDTQYF,TGTGCCAGCAGCTTAGTAGGAAGCGGGAGAGGCACAGATACGCAGTATTTT
.,TRBV6-4,TRBJ2-3,.,CASSQSGSTDTQYF,TGTGCCAGCAGTCAAAGCGGGAGCACAGATACGCAGTATTTT
once,TRBV28,TRBJ2-2,.,CASSSILQVYTGELFF,TGTGCCAGCAGTTCCATCCTACAGGTGTACACCGGGGAGCTGTTTTTT
once,TRBV5-6,TRBJ1-1,.,CASSSVGAVWAFF,TGTGCCAGCAGCTCCGTTGGGGCTGTTTGGGCTTTCTTT
.,TRBV25-1,TRBJ2-7,.,CASSDRSSPIHGYEQYF,TGTGCCAGCAGTGACCGGAGCAGCCCAATACATGGGTACGAGCAGTACTTC
once,TRBV28,TRBJ2-7,.,CASSFGASSSYEQYF,TGTGCCAGCAGTTTTGGGGCTTCCAGTTCCTACGAGCAGTACTTC
.,TRBV7-2,TRBJ2-7,TRBD2,CASSSAGTMTYEQYF,TGTGCCAGCAGCTCCGCAGGGACTATGACCTACGAGCAGTACTTC
.,TRBV6-6,TRBJ1-3,.,CASSYPLRGTIYF,TGTGCCAGCAGTTACCCCCTCCGGGGCACCATATATTTT
once,TRBV4-1,TRBJ2-7,.,CASSQEEGGTGSSYEQYF,TGCGCCAGCAGCCAAGAAGAAGGGGGTACAGGGAGCTCCTACGAGCAGTACTTC
.,TRBV4-2,TRBJ2-3,.,CASSQETWGGPSTDTQYF,TGTGCCAGCAGCCAAGAGACTTGGGGCGGACCCAGCACAGATACGCAGTATTTT
.,TRBV28,TRBJ2-3,TRBD2,CASASGRAMGTQYF,TGTGCCAGCGCTAGCGGGAGGGCCATGGGCACGCAGTATTTT
.,TRBV27,TRBJ1-2,TRBD1,CASRQGVYRGYTF,TGTGCCAGCCGACAGGGGGTTTATCGGGGCTACACCTTC
.,TRBV6-5,TRBJ2-7,TRBD2,CASSYSSGGYEQYF,TGTGCCAGCAGTTACTCCTCGGGAGGCTACGAGCAGTACTTC
.,TRBV10-3,TRBJ2-3,TRBD1,CAISLQGAGTDTQYF,TGTGCCATCAGCTTACAGGGGGCCGGCACAGATACGCAGTATTTT
.,TRBV19,TRBJ2-7,TRBD1,CASSIPGGSYEQYF,TGTGCCAGTAGTATCCCAGGGGGATCCTACGAGCAGTACTTC
.,TRBV5-6,TRBJ1-2,.,CASSFGVYGYTF,TGTGCCAGCAGCTTCGGGGTGTATGGCTACACCTTC
.,TRBV9,TRBJ2-7,.,CASSEGLSYEQYF,TGTGCCAGCAGCGAGGGACTTTCCTACGAGCAGTACTTC
.,TRBV5-4,TRBJ1-4,.,CASSFNNEKLFF,TGTGCCAGCAGCTTTAATAATGAAAAACTGTTTTTT
.,TRBV5-4,TRBJ2-7,.,CASSTSSYEQYF,TGTGCCAGCTCAACCAGCTCCTACGAGCAGTACTTC
.,TRBV2,TRBJ2-7,TRBD2,CASSYRGREERYEQYF,TGTGCCAGCAGCTACAGAGGGCGGGAGGAAAGGTACGAGCAGTACTTC
.,TRBV18,TRBJ2-5,.,CASSPLHGTTEETQYF,TGTGCCAGCTCACCACTCCATGGTACGACTGAAGAGACCCAGTACTTC
.,TRBV29-1,TRBJ1-1,.,CSVEKQTQAFF,TGCAGCGTTGAGAAGCAAACCCAAGCTTTCTTT
.,TRBV30,TRBJ2-4,.,CAWSVPALVQYF,TGTGCCTGGAGTGTACCTGCGCTGGTTCAGTACTTC
.,TRBV4-2,TRBJ2-3,.,CASSQDERLSTDTQYF,TGTGCCAGCAGCCAAGACGAGCGGTTGAGCACAGATACGCAGTATTTT
.,TRBV7-8,TRBJ2-7,TRBD1,CASSPGRTGGHKNGQYF,TGTGCCAGCAGCCCTGGAAGGACAGGGGGCCACAAAAACGGGCAGTACTTC
.,TRBV5-1,TRBJ2-6,TRBD1,CASSVDRGLRGANVLTF,TGCGCCAGCAGCGTGGACAGGGGCTTACGGGGGGCCAACGTCCTGACTTTC
.,TRBV5-1,TRBJ2-2,TRBD2,CASSFNRDYHYTGELFF,TGCGCCAGCAGCTTCAACCGGGACTACCATTACACCGGGGAGCTGTTTTTT
.,TRBV9,TRBJ2-1,.,CASSARSQSRYNEQFF,TGTGCCAGCAGCGCAAGATCCCAGTCCCGCTACAATGAGCAGTTCTTC
.,TRBV5-6,TRBJ2-3,.,CASSPPGVSTDTQYF,TGTGCCAGCAGCCCCCCGGGAGTAAGTACAGATACGCAGTATTTT
.,TRBV13,TRBJ2-2,.,CASSLGQASEELFF,TGTGCCAGCAGCTTAGGACAGGCTAGCGAGGAGCTGTTTTTT
.,TRBV19,TRBJ2-7,.,CASSRQFSYEQYF,TGTGCCAGTAGTAGACAGTTTTCCTACGAGCAGTACTTC
.,TRBV20-1,TRBJ2-3,.,CSASFVESQYF,TGCAGTGCTAGTTTCGTCGAGTCGCAGTATTTT
.,TRBV29-1,TRBJ2-7,TRBD1,CSAQGQGNYEQYF,TGCAGCGCCCAGGGACAGGGAAACTACGAGCAGTACTTC
.,TRBV7-2,TRBJ2-3,TRBD2,CASRSGLAGDRKDTQYF,TGTGCCAGCAGATCGGGACTAGCGGGAGATAGAAAAGATACGCAGTATTTT
.,TRBV2,TRBJ2-3,.,CASSATQSTDTQYF,TGTGCCAGCAGTGCGACACAAAGCACAGATACGCAGTATTTT
.,TRBV2,TRBJ2-7,TRBD1,CASRDPGQGGKYEQYF,TGTGCCAGCAGGGACCCGGGACAGGGCGGAAAGTACGAGCAGTACTTC
once,TRBV25-1,TRBJ2-7,TRBD2,CASTAAGAPNEQYF,TGTGCCAGCACGGCCGCGGGAGCCCCCAACGAGCAGTACTTC
.,TRBV7-9,TRBJ2-3,.,CASSARQARTDTQYF,TGTGCCAGCAGCGCCCGACAGGCCCGCACAGATACGCAGTATTTT
once,TRBV7-6,TRBJ1-5,TRBD1,CASSLGQPGGNQPQHF,TGTGCCAGCAGCCTGGGACAGCCCGGTGGCAATCAGCCCCAGCATTTT
.,TRBV6-6,TRBJ1-4,.,CASSYAGPTNEKLFF,TGTGCCAGCAGTTATGCGGGGCCTACTAATGAAAAACTGTTTTTT
.,TRBV13,TRBJ1-5,.,CASSLGGAQGNQPQHF,TGTGCCAGCAGCTTAGGCGGGGCCCAGGGGAATCAGCCCCAGCATTTT